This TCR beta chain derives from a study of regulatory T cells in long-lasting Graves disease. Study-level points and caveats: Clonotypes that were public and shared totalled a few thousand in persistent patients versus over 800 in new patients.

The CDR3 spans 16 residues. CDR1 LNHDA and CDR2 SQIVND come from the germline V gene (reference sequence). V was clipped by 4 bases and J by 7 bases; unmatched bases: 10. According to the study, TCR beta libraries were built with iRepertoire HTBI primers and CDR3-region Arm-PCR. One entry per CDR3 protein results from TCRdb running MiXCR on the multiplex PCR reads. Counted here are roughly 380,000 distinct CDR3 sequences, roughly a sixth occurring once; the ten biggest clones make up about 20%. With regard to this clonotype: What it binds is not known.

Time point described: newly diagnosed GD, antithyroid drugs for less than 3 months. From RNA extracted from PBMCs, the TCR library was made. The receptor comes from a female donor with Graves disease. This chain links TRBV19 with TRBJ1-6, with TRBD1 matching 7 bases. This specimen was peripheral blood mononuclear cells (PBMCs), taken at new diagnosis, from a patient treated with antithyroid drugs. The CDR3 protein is CASSTSDRWRNSPLHF. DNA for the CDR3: TGTGCCAGTAGTACCTCGGACAGGTGGCGAAATTCACCCCTCCACTTT.